Presented here are 11 T cell receptor beta chains from one specimen sequenced in a study of blood T cell repertoires in COVID-19. TCRdb's copy holds only in-frame clones and misses some; the assay was immunoSEQ multiplex PCR. The top ten hold 5.5% to 7.5% of the sample, which has fewer than 200,000 clones, 70% to 85% seen once. Source material: peripheral blood. Receptor source: a woman in her thirties or forties with COVID-19, enrolled during active disease.

This chain links TRBV29-1 with TRBJ1-2; the D gene is possibly TRBD1 (5 bases). Between the trimmed V and J ends, which lost 4 bases and 4 bases, there was a span of 22 bases. The germline gives CDR1 SQVTM, CDR2 ANQGSEA. CDR3 length equals 16 residues. The CDR3 protein is CSVGPSTEGDFYGYTF. DNA for the CDR3: TGCAGCGTTGGGCCCTCGACAGAAGGAGATTTCTATGGCTACACCTTC.

The V and J genes are TRBV5-1 and TRBJ2-1, with 11 bases that match TRBD2. Losses at the gene ends were 4 bases for V and 2 bases for J; bases not matched to a gene: 2. Germline V lookup: CDR1 SGHRS, CDR2 YFSETQ. The CDR3 sequence is 15 residues long. CDR3 amino acids: CASSGSGRAYNEQFF. The DNA of the CDR3 is TGCGCCAGCAGCGGTAGCGGGAGGGCCTACAATGAGCAGTTCTTC.

CDR3 residues: CASSIEAETGGGQPQHF. The CDR3 DNA reads TGTGCCAGTAGTATAGAAGCCGAGACAGGGGGCGGGCAGCCCCAGCATTTT. The chain uses TRBV19 and TRBJ1-5, with 10 bases fitting TRBD1. V lost 0 bases and J lost 7; bases outside the gene matches: 9. Germline assignment: CDR1 LNHDA and CDR2 SQIVND (reference sequence). The CDR3 has 17 amino acids.

The V call is TRBV5-1, the J call TRBJ2-1; 11 nucleotides match TRBD2. Germline lookup yields CDR1 SGHRS and CDR2 YFSETQ. After removal of 5 bases from V and 7 bases from J, the junction contained 11 bases not matched to a gene. There are 16 residues in the CDR3. CDR3 in DNA: TGCGCCAGCAGTACAGTAGCGGGAGGGCCGGGTAATGAGCAGTTCTTC. The encoded protein is CASSTVAGGPGNEQFF.

The V and J genes are TRBV4-2 and TRBJ1-1; D remains unclear. The CDR3 has 11 amino acids. CDR1 and CDR2 from the germline V gene are LGHNA and YNFKEQ. Trimming removed 1 base from V and 10 bases from J, with 7 bases in between. CDR3: CASSQVGRAFF. CDR3 in DNA: TGTGCCAGCAGCCAAGTGGGGAGAGCTTTCTTT.

This clone turned up a few times. The chain has TRBV27 and TRBJ2-7; 14 nucleotides line up with TRBD2. The CDR3 sequence is 16 residues long. V shed 5 bases, J shed 4 bases, and the junction held 7 bases outside the gene matches. Germline lookup yields CDR1 MNHEY and CDR2 SMNVEV (reference sequence). The CDR3 reads CASSPGLAGVGYEQYF. In nucleotides, the CDR3 is TGTGCCAGCAGTCCGGGACTAGCGGGAGTTGGGTACGAGCAGTACTTC.

This clone has just a few counts. The chain recombines TRBV4-1 with TRBJ2-2, with a possible D match to TRBD1 (6 bases). CDR3 size: 15 residues. The germline V gene encodes CDR1 MGHRA and CDR2 YSYEKL. Trimming took 4 bases from V and 1 from J, leaving 10 bases between them. The DNA for the CDR3 is TGCGCCAGCAGCCTAAAAGGGGGGAACACCGGGGAGCTGTTTTTT. It yields the protein CASSLKGGNTGELFF.

This CDR3 reads CASSPRVSGGQRDTQYF. In DNA form, the CDR3 reads TGTGCCAGCAGCCCCCGGGTTAGCGGGGGCCAAAGAGATACGCAGTATTTT. The V call is TRBV4-2, the J call TRBJ2-3; 9 positions agree with TRBD2. V was pared by 4 bases and J by 5 bases, with 13 bases of the junction left unmatched. CDR3 length equals 17 residues. Germline V CDR1 and CDR2: LGHNA, YNFKEQ.

This rearrangement joins TRBV19 to TRBJ2-2; tentative D call: TRBD1 (6 bases). The CDR3 totals 14 residues. Germline CDR1 LNHDA, CDR2 SQIVND (reference sequence). Between the trimmed V and J ends, which lost 7 bases and 4 bases, there was a span of 13 bases. CDR3 in amino acids: CASNQRGSTGELFF. DNA for the CDR3: TGTGCCAGTAATCAGAGGGGGAGCACCGGGGAGCTGTTTTTT.

The CDR3 DNA sequence: TGTGCCAGCAGACCCTCATGGACAGCAAATGGCTACACCTTC. This codes for CASRPSWTANGYTF. The genes are TRBV6-5 and TRBJ1-2; TRBD1 might be the D (6 bases). The CDR3 has 14 residues. The V gene's germline CDR1 is MNHEY and CDR2 SVGAGI. Trimming removed 6 bases at V and 6 bases at J, with 17 bases between.

This chain joins TRBV7-8 and TRBJ1-5; weak D call: TRBD1 (6 bases). Looked up from germline, CDR1 is SGHVS and CDR2 is FQNEAQ. This CDR3 is built from 14 residues. Trimming stripped 1 base from V and 7 bases from J, with 11 bases between. The CDR3 loop reads CASSLDGTLQPQHF. In DNA form, the CDR3 reads TGTGCCAGCAGCTTAGATGGGACACTCCAGCCCCAGCATTTT.